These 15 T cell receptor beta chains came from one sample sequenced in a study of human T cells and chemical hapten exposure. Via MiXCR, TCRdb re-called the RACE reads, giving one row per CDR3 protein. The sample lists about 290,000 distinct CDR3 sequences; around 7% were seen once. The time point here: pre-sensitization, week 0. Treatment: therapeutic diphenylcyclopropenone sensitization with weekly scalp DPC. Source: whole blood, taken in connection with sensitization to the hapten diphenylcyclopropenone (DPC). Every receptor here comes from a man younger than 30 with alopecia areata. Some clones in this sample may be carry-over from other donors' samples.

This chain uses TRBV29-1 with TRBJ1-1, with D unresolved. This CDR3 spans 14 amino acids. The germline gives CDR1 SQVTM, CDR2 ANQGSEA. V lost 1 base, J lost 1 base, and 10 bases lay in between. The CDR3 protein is CSVEAGLRNTEAFF. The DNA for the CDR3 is TGCAGCGTTGAAGCAGGACTGCGGAACACTGAAGCTTTCTTT. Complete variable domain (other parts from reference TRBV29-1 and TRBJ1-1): SAVISQKPSRDICQRGTSLTIQCQVDSQVTMMFWYRQQPGQSLTLIATANQGSEATYESGFVIDKFPISRPNLTFSTLTVSNMSPEDSSIYLCSVEAGLRNTEAFFGQGTRLTVV.

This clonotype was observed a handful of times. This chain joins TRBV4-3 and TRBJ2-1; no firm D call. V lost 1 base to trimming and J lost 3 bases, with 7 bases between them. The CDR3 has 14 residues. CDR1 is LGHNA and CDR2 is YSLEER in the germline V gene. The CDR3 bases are TGCGCCAGCAGCCAAGCCTCGTTCTACAATGAGCAGTTCTTC. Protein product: CASSQASFYNEQFF.

For the CDR3, the DNA is TGTGCTAGTGGCCCAACTACAGGTCCCTCTGGAAACACCATATATTTT. Protein product: CASGPTTGPSGNTIYF. This rearrangement joins TRBV12-5 to TRBJ1-3; D is perhaps TRBD1 (5 bases). Deletions cut 6 bases from V and 0 bases from J, with 15 bases between. Per the germline V gene, CDR1 is LGHNT and CDR2 is FRNRAP. The CDR3 totals 16 residues.

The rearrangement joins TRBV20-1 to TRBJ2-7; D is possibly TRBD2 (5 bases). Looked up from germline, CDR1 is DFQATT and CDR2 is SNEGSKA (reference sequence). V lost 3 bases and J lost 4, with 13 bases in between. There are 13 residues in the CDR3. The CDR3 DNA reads TGCAGTGCTAGTAGCGCGGCTGGGTACGAGCAGTACTTC. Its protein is CSASSAAGYEQYF.

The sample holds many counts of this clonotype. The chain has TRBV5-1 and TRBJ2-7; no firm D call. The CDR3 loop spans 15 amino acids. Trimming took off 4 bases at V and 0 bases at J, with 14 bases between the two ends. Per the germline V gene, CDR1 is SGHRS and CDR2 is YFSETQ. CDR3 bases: TGCGCCAGCAGCCTTACCCGTCTTAGCTCCTACGAGCAGTACTTC. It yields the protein CASSLTRLSSYEQYF. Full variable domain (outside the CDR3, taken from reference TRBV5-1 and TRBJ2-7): KAGVTQTPRYLIKTRGQQVTLSCSPISGHRSVSWYQQTPGQGLQFLFEYFSETQRNKGNFPGRFSGRQFSNSRSEMNVSTLELGDSALYLCASSLTRLSSYEQYFGPGTRLTVT.

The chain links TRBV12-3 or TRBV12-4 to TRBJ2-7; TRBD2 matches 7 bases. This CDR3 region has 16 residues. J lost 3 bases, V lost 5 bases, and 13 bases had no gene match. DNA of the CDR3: TGTGCCAGCAGTCCGGGGGGACGGGGACTGATCTACGAGCAGTACTTC. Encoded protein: CASSPGGRGLIYEQYF.

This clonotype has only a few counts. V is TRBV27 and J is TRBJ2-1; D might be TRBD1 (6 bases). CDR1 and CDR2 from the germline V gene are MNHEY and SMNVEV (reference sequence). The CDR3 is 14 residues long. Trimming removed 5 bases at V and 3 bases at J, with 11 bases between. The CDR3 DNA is TGTGCCAGCAGTCATCGGGACAACTACAATGAGCAGTTCTTC. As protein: CASSHRDNYNEQFF.

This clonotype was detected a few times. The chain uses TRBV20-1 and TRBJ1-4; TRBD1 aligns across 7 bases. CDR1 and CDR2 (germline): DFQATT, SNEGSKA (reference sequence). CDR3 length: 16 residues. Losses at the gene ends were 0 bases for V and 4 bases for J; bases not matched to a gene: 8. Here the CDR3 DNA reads TGCAGTGCTAGAGATATCGAGGGGGCTAGTAATGAAAAACTGTTTTTT. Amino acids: CSARDIEGASNEKLFF.

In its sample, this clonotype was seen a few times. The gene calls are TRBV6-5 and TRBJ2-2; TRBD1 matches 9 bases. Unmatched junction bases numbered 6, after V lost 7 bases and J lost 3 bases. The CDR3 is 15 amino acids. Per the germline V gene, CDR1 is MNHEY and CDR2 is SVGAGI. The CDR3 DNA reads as TGTGCCAGCAAACCGGGACAGGGATACACCGGGGAGCTGTTTTTT. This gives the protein CASKPGQGYTGELFF.

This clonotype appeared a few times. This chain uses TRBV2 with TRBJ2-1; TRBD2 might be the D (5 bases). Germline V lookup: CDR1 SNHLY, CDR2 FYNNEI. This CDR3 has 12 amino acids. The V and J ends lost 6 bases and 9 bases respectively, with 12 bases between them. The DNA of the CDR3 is TGTGCCAGCAGGAAAACTAGTCCTGAGCAGTTCTTC. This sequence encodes CASRKTSPEQFF.

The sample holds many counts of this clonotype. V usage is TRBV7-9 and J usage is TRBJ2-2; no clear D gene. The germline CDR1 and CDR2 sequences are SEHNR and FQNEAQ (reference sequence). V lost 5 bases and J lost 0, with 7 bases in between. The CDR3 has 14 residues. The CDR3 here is CASSPTANTGELFF. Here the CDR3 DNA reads TGTGCCAGCAGCCCAACCGCGAACACCGGGGAGCTGTTTTTT.

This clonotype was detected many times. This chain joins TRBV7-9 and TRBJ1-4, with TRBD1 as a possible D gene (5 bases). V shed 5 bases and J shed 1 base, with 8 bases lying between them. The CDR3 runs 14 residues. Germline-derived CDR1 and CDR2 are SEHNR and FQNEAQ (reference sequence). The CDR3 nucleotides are TGTGCCAGCAGCCTCGACAGAACTAATGAAAAACTGTTTTTT. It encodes CASSLDRTNEKLFF.

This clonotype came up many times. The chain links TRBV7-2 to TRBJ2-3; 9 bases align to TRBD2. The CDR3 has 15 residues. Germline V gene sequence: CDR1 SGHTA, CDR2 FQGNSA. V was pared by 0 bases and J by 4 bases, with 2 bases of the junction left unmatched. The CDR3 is CASSLAGLAPDTQYF. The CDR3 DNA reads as TGTGCCAGCAGCTTAGCGGGACTAGCCCCAGATACGCAGTATTTT.

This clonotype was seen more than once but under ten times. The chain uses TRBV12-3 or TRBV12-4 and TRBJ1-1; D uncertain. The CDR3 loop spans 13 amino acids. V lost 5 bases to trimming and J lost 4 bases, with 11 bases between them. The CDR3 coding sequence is TGTGCCAGCAGTAACGCCTTGGTCACTGAAGCTTTCTTT. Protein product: CASSNALVTEAFF.

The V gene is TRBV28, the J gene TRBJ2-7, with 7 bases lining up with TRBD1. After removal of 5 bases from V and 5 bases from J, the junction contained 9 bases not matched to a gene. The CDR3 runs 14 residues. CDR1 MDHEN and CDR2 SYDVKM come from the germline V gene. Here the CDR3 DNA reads TGTGCCAGCAGTCCGCCGGACAGGCGGCACGAGCAGTACTTC. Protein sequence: CASSPPDRRHEQYF.